This is a list of T cell receptor beta chains from one sample in a study of OX40 agonist ivuxolimab in advanced cancers. Produced via immunoSEQ multiplex PCR; TCRdb's table is partial and in-frame only. The sample carries tens of thousands of clones, 65% to 90% recorded once. Sequenced material: CD4+ or CD8+ T cells sorted from blood, taken in a trial of the OX40 agonist ivuxolimab. The source is an adult with an advanced solid tumor such as melanoma, head and neck, liver or kidney cancer. Both conserved end residues are part of each CDR3. Each record gives: V gene, clone size, CDR3 protein. Size values are once, few and many counts, or a class for expanded clones, and some rows have none.

TRBV4-1,once,CASSQEVGVVEQYF
TRBV9,-,CASSLTGPSSPLHF
TRBV6-5,-,CASSYAVNSYYGYTF
TRBV7-2,-,CASSLSVNTAYGYTF
TRBV7-8,-,CASSLTGGGNQPQHF
TRBV5-1,-,CASSTRGRNSGNTIYF
TRBV7-9,once,CASSLSQGAQHF
TRBV15,once,CATSRDFSSYEQYF
TRBV28,-,CASSLTVTNTGELFF
TRBV19,once,CASKNGRRRNTGELFF
TRBV20-1,-,CSAGTGDEQFF
TRBV7-8,once,CASRQLQETQYF
TRBV18,-,CASSPREFAGANVLTF
TRBV15,-,CATSIIQGRGLRVNQPQHF
TRBV11-2,-,CASSSNPGPSYEQYF
TRBV7-8,once,CASSYKRTSGGYNEQFF
TRBV4-1,-,CASSPYQTGTGGYNEQFF
TRBV10-2,-,CASSAPSDEQYF
TRBV28,-,CASSRGTEETQYF
TRBV6-6,-,CASTLRVGTGELFF